What follows are 11 T cell receptor beta chains derived from one specimen sequenced in a study of OX40 agonist ivuxolimab in advanced cancers. The repertoire was sequenced with immunoSEQ multiplex PCR; TCRdb's copy has only in-frame clones and lacks some. The sample has tens of thousands of clones, approximately 90% seen once; the top ten hold about 4.7%. This specimen consisted of CD4+ or CD8+ T cells sorted from blood, obtained in a trial of the OX40 agonist ivuxolimab. These TCRs come from an adult with an advanced solid tumor such as melanoma, head and neck, liver or kidney cancer.

V is TRBV18 and J is TRBJ1-1; the match to TRBD1 covers 8 bases. Germline V gene lookup returns CDR1 KGHSH and CDR2 LQKENI. The CDR3 consists of 16 residues. V dropped 2 bases and J dropped 5; count of bases not matched to a gene: 10. CDR3 amino acids: CASSPGQGVSRTEAFF. CDR3 in DNA: TGTGCCAGCTCACCAGGACAGGGAGTATCGCGGACTGAAGCTTTCTTT.

This clone was detected once. The V gene is TRBV5-1, the J gene TRBJ2-3; D perhaps matches TRBD1 (5 bases). Per the germline V gene, CDR1 is SGHRS and CDR2 is YFSETQ. The V gene lost 0 bases and the J gene lost 6 bases, with 11 bases spanning the gap. The CDR3 totals 14 residues. CDR3 coding DNA: TGCGCCAGCAGCTTGGCCGTCAGGGTGGATACGCAGTATTTT. Its protein is CASSLAVRVDTQYF. Full variable domain (rest looked up from reference TRBV5-1 and TRBJ2-3): KAGVTQTPRYLIKTRGQQVTLSCSPISGHRSVSWYQQTPGQGLQFLFEYFSETQRNKGNFPGRFSGRQFSNSRSEMNVSTLELGDSALYLCASSLAVRVDTQYFGPGTRLTVL.

This sequence joins TRBV7-2 and TRBJ1-2; TRBD1 aligns across 7 bases. V gave up 4 bases and J gave up 0 bases; unmatched junction bases: 11. Germline V gene sequence: CDR1 SGHTA, CDR2 FQGNSA. The CDR3 covers 17 residues. The CDR3 region is CASSSPGQPPSNYGYTF. The CDR3 bases are TGTGCCAGCAGCTCCCCGGGACAGCCGCCGTCTAACTATGGCTACACCTTC.

V gene TRBV5-1 combines with J gene TRBJ2-5, with 9 bases identical to TRBD2. Germline CDR1 SGHRS, CDR2 YFSETQ. The V and J ends lost 5 bases and 4 bases, in that order; junction bases with no gene match: 9. This CDR3 region has 15 residues. CDR3 protein: CASSWVSSGRETQYF. The CDR3 region has the DNA TGCGCCAGCAGTTGGGTTAGTAGCGGGAGAGAGACCCAGTACTTC. Together with reference TRBV5-1 and TRBJ2-5, the CDR3 gives the full variable domain: KAGVTQTPRYLIKTRGQQVTLSCSPISGHRSVSWYQQTPGQGLQFLFEYFSETQRNKGNFPGRFSGRQFSNSRSEMNVSTLELGDSALYLCASSWVSSGRETQYFGPGTRLLVL.

The chain joins TRBV29-1 to TRBJ2-5; D possibly corresponds to TRBD2 (6 bases). V was shortened by 4 bases and J by 5 bases, with 11 bases between the two germline ends. This CDR3 comprises 12 residues. The V gene's germline CDR1 is SQVTM and CDR2 ANQGSEA. The CDR3 spells CSVGGGSETQYF. Written as DNA, the CDR3 is TGCAGCGTTGGAGGAGGGAGTGAGACCCAGTACTTC.

The chain couples TRBV18 to TRBJ2-3; D uncertain. The ends were cut back, 3 bases at V and 3 bases at J, with 10 bases in the middle. CDR1 is KGHSH and CDR2 is LQKENI in the germline V gene. There are 14 residues in the CDR3. The CDR3 DNA reads TGTGCCAGCTCACCTATGCGTGGTACAGATACGCAGTATTTT. This gives the protein CASSPMRGTDTQYF.

V is TRBV27 and J is TRBJ2-3, with D unclear. This CDR3 is 16 amino acids long. Trimming took off 5 bases at V and 2 bases at J, with 17 bases between the two ends. In germline, CDR1 is MNHEY, CDR2 SMNVEV (reference sequence). CDR3 sequence reads: CASSPIGTRSTDTQYF. CDR3 DNA sequence: TGTGCCAGCAGTCCTATCGGAACCAGGTCCACAGATACGCAGTATTTT.

This chain uses TRBV6-1 with TRBJ1-5; tentative D call: TRBD1 (6 bases). Germline CDR1 is MNHNS and CDR2 is SASEGT. The length of the CDR3 is 13 residues. V lost 6 bases to trimming and J lost 6 bases, with 12 bases between them. The CDR3: CASSTGRSQPQHF. The CDR3 coding sequence is TGTGCCAGCAGCACAGGGCGAAGTCAGCCCCAGCATTTT.

The rearrangement uses TRBV28 and TRBJ1-5; TRBD1 matches 7 bases. The junction had 10 bases not matched to a gene; V was cut back by 5 bases and J by 6 bases. This CDR3 has 15 amino acids. Per the germline V gene, CDR1 is MDHEN and CDR2 is SYDVKM. CDR3 sequence (DNA): TGTGCCAGCAGTCCCTCGACAGGGCCAAGTCAGCCCCAGCATTTT. It translates to CASSPSTGPSQPQHF.

The V and J genes are TRBV4-2 and TRBJ2-7; perhaps TRBD1 as D (5 bases). This CDR3 is 15 amino acids long. The germline CDR1 and CDR2 sequences are LGHNA and YNFKEQ. Trimming took 4 bases from V and 2 from J, leaving 15 bases between them. Written as DNA, the CDR3 is TGTGCCAGCAGCCCAGTTGTTGGGGCCCCCTACGAGCAGTACTTC. Translated: CASSPVVGAPYEQYF.

The V and J genes are TRBV7-2 and TRBJ2-2; 8 bases fit TRBD1. V was clipped by 4 bases and J by 5 bases; unmatched bases: 9. This CDR3 spans 16 amino acids. Germline V gene lookup returns CDR1 SGHTA and CDR2 FQGNSA. CDR3 DNA: TGTGCCAGCAGCTCCGGACAGGGCGGAGGAACCGGGGAGCTGTTTTTT. Translation gives CASSSGQGGGTGELFF.